This T cell receptor beta chain emerged from a study of blood T cell repertoires in COVID-19. TCRdb keeps only in-frame clones here, not all; method: immunoSEQ multiplex PCR. The profile covers tens of thousands of clones, with about 89% appearing a single time and approximately 15% taken by the ten largest. Sequenced: peripheral blood. This TCR was sampled from a man between 65 and 85 years old with active or convalescent COVID-19.

The CDR3 DNA follows: TGTGCCAGCAGCTTACGGCGCGGGCTGGGGGGAAACACCATATATTTT. This translates into CASSLRRGLGGNTIYF. This chain links TRBV11-2 with TRBJ1-3; no clear D gene. V lost 2 bases, J lost 4 bases, and 15 bases lay in between. The V gene's germline CDR1 is SGHAT and CDR2 FQNNGV. The CDR3 is made up of 16 amino acids.